This is a list of T cell receptor beta chains from one sample in a study of vaccination effects on CD4 cells after COVID-19. The table came from immunoSEQ multiplex PCR; TCRdb's copy has only in-frame clones and leaves some out. The data hold 15,000 or so clones, with 76% observed a single time. These receptors lack a known antigen. The sample here was CD4+ T cells from PBMCs cultured with SARS-CoV-2 spike peptides, taken after COVID-19 vaccination. These TCRs come from a human donor who had a prior SARS-CoV-2 infection. Each CDR3 is given with its conserved first and last residue. Each record gives: V gene, J gene, clone size, D gene, CDR3 DNA, CDR3 protein. A D gene is named only where the DNA matches it firmly. Clone sizes are given selectively: once, few, many, or a class where the clone is expanded.

>TRBV15|TRBJ2-5|-|-
TGTGCCACCAGCAGGACCGACTCGGGACCGGGCGACCAGTACTTC
CATSRTDSGPGDQYF
>TRBV5-8|TRBJ2-1|medium-sized|-
TGTGCCAGCAGCCCGGAACCCGGCTACAATGAGCAGTTCTTC
CASSPEPGYNEQFF
>TRBV12-3/TRBV12-4|TRBJ1-2|-|TRBD1
TGTGCCAGCGCCCCGGGACAGGGGAGCGGCTACACCTTC
CASAPGQGSGYTF
>TRBV11-3|TRBJ2-1|-|TRBD2
TGTGCCAGCAGCTTCCGGGAGGGCTACAATGAGCAGTTCTTC
CASSFREGYNEQFF
>TRBV19|TRBJ2-1|-|TRBD1
TGTGCCAGTAGTGCGGACAGGGGCTCCTACAATGAGCAGTTCTTC
CASSADRGSYNEQFF
>TRBV6-1|TRBJ1-2|-|-
TGTGCCAGCAGTGAAGCCGGGGAAGGGTCGGATGGCTACACCTTC
CASSEAGEGSDGYTF
>TRBV7-9|TRBJ1-6|once|-
TGTGCCAGCAGCTTAGAGCGCAGGGATTCACCCCTCCACTTT
CASSLERRDSPLHF
>TRBV7-2|TRBJ1-2|-|-
TGTGCCAGCAGCTTAAATCAGGGGATCGGCTACACCTTC
CASSLNQGIGYTF
>TRBV27|TRBJ1-2|-|-
TGTGCCAGCCGGTCAAGACAATCTGGGAGCTACACCTTC
CASRSRQSGSYTF
>TRBV12-3/TRBV12-4|TRBJ1-1|-|-
TGTGCCAGCAGTTTCAGTAACACTGAAGCTTTCTTT
CASSFSNTEAFF
>TRBV4-3|TRBJ2-1|-|-
TGCGCCAGCAGCCACCAGACCTCCTACAATGAGCAGTTCTTC
CASSHQTSYNEQFF
>TRBV7-9|TRBJ2-2|-|-
TGTGCCAGCAGCTTAGAGGGAAACACCGGGGAGCTGTTTTTT
CASSLEGNTGELFF
>TRBV7-3|TRBJ1-1|-|-
TGTGCCAGCAGCCTAAGGGGTGGGATGGCTGAAGCTTTCTTT
CASSLRGGMAEAFF
>TRBV7-3|TRBJ2-6|-|-
TGTGCCAGCAGCTCCTTCTCTGGGGCCAACGTCCTGACTTTC
CASSSFSGANVLTF
>TRBV27|TRBJ2-1|-|-
TGTGCCAGCAAAGCCGCCGGGTCCTACAATGAGCAGTTCTTC
CASKAAGSYNEQFF
>TRBV5-1|TRBJ2-7|-|TRBD2
TGCGCCAGCACCCACGGACTAGCGGGGGACGAGCAGTACTTC
CASTHGLAGDEQYF
>TRBV7-9|TRBJ2-2|-|-
TGTGCCAGCAGCTTATCAGGGGCCGGGGAGCTGTTTTTT
CASSLSGAGELFF
>TRBV19|TRBJ1-1|-|-
TGTGCCAGTAGTTTAAAGACCGCGATGAACACTGAAGCTTTCTTT
CASSLKTAMNTEAFF
>TRBV19|TRBJ1-3|-|TRBD1
TGTGCCAGTATGTCGGGACAGTCCTCTGGAAACACCATATATTTT
CASMSGQSSGNTIYF
>TRBV5-1|TRBJ1-2|-|-
TGCGCCAGCAGCCTACCCCGAGGGCCTACTCGGGATGGCTACACCTTC
CASSLPRGPTRDGYTF
>TRBV2|TRBJ2-1|-|TRBD1
TGTGCCAGCACCCGGGACAGGGCGGCCAATGAGCAGTTCTTC
CASTRDRAANEQFF
>TRBV10-3|TRBJ1-6|few|-
TGTGCCATCAGTGACCCGATTAGCTCCTATAATTCACCCCTCCACTTT
CAISDPISSYNSPLHF
>TRBV2|TRBJ1-6|-|-
TGTGCCAGCACCAGACAGGCCGGGAATTCACCCCTCCACTTT
CASTRQAGNSPLHF
>TRBV19|TRBJ2-5|-|TRBD2
TGTGCCAGTAGTAACCATCCGGGACTAGAAGAGACCCAGTACTTC
CASSNHPGLEETQYF
>TRBV11-3|TRBJ2-7|-|-
TGTGCCAGCAGCTTAGGTAGCGCCTCCTACGAGCAGTACTTC
CASSLGSASYEQYF
>TRBV29-1|TRBJ2-7|-|TRBD2
TGCAGCGTGGCTCCGGGACTACTCAACTACGAGCAGTACTTC
CSVAPGLLNYEQYF
>TRBV11-3|TRBJ2-5|-|TRBD2
TGTGCCAGCAGCTTCAGGGCGGGGGGAGAGACCCAGTACTTC
CASSFRAGGETQYF
>TRBV13|TRBJ2-3|-|-
TGTGCCAGCAGCCAACCGGGGAGCACAGATACGCAGTATTTT
CASSQPGSTDTQYF
>TRBV18|TRBJ2-7|medium-sized|-
TGTGCCAGCTCACCCTCTCTGGGGGCCGGGACCTACGAGCAGTACTTC
CASSPSLGAGTYEQYF
>TRBV3-1/TRBV3-2|TRBJ1-6|-|TRBD1
TGTGCCAGCAGCCAAGACAGGGGGCAATCACCCCTCCACTTT
CASSQDRGQSPLHF
>TRBV11-3|TRBJ1-1|-|-
TGTGCCAGCAGCTTACAGGGCGGCGAAGCTTTCTTT
CASSLQGGEAFF
>TRBV7-2|TRBJ2-7|-|TRBD1
TGTGCCAGCAGCTTTCTTGGCGGGACAGGGGCCTACGAGCAGTACTTC
CASSFLGGTGAYEQYF
>TRBV7-2|TRBJ1-3|-|-
TGTGCCAGCAGCCTAGTCCAGGGAAACACCATATATTTT
CASSLVQGNTIYF
>TRBV7-3|TRBJ1-2|-|TRBD1
TGTGCCAGCAGCTTAACCCTCGACAGGGGGCGAGGCCCTGTTTTTGGCTACACCTTC
CASSLTLDRGRGPVFGYTF
>TRBV27|TRBJ2-2|medium-sized|TRBD2
TGTGCCAGCAGTCCCGCGCGGGGGGCGAACACCGGGGAGCTGTTTTTT
CASSPARGANTGELFF
>TRBV4-1|TRBJ2-7|-|-
TGCGCCAGCAGCCAAGAGTTAGCCCGACCCCCTGAGGGATACGAGCAGTACTTC
CASSQELARPPEGYEQYF
>TRBV5-5|TRBJ1-4|-|-
TGTGCCAGCAGGAAGGGTTCGGCAAATGAAAAACTGTTTTTT
CASRKGSANEKLFF
>TRBV18|TRBJ2-5|-|-
TGTGCCAGCTCGGACGGGGGGACATCGGCCCAGTACTTC
CASSDGGTSAQYF
>TRBV4-3|TRBJ2-1|-|TRBD2
TGCGCCAGCAGCCCGTACAAAAATAGCGGGAGGGGCAATGAGCAGTTCTTC
CASSPYKNSGRGNEQFF
>TRBV4-3|TRBJ1-1|once|-
TGCGCCAGCAGCCAAGATCCAGTGAACACTGAAGCTTTCTTT
CASSQDPVNTEAFF
>TRBV4-2|TRBJ2-1|-|TRBD2
TGTGCCAGCAGCCAAGAACTAGCGCCTTACAATGAGCAGTTCTTC
CASSQELAPYNEQFF
>TRBV30|TRBJ1-2|-|-
TGTGCCTGGAGTTTACAGTTGAACTATGGCTACACCTTC
CAWSLQLNYGYTF